This T cell receptor beta chain was documented in a study of T cell changes during pregnancy in multiple sclerosis. The germline V gene has CDR1 SGHTA and CDR2 FQGNSA. The CDR3 runs to 16 residues. V was pared by 3 bases and J by 6 bases, with 15 bases between. Clones were sequenced by immunoSEQ multiplex PCR, and TCRdb holds only the in-frame ones, with some missing. The table lists tens of thousands of clones, 80% to 95% of them singletons. This material consisted of peripheral blood, taken in the first trimester of pregnancy. The source of this sequence is a female donor with multiple sclerosis, enrolled in a pregnancy study. The rearrangement uses TRBV7-2 and TRBJ1-6; the D gene is possibly TRBD1 (5 bases). CDR3 bases: TGTGCCAGCAGCTTTTACCAGGGTGTCAGTAATTCACCCCTCCACTTT. Its translation: CASSFYQGVSNSPLHF.